What follows describes a single T cell receptor beta chain. The specificity of this receptor is unknown. Base qualities are not recorded, but no much larger clone differs from it by a single base. The immunoSEQ Assay, which uses bias-controlled multiplex PCR amplification of genomic DNA, was used to profile TCRbeta CDR3 regions. Per the source publication's procedure: The absolute abundance of each unique TCRbeta CDR3 region was quantified after sequences were collapsed and filtered. Differential abundance was tested with a binomial (Fisher-equivalent) model and with a beta-binomial model adding time-dependent variance fitted from healthy donors. Clones with fewer than 5 combined templates were removed, and differential abundance was called for clones with a Benjamini-Hochberg FDR below 0.01. In the beta-binomial model, variance was expressed as a function of the total template count across the two samples, in the form v = (b*log(k)+a)^2. TCRdb carries this immuneACCESS record with in-frame sequences only. Its versions omit some clonotypes, under half of them owing to an unresolved V gene in the studies checked, with the rest unexplained. The V and J calls and clone size were taken over from that table, and D and trimming were inferred from the DNA. Here the sample has fewer than 130,000 clones; roughly 91% occur a single time. About 17% of the sample lies in the top ten.

The CDR3, cysteine through phenylalanine, is 15 amino acids long. The CDR3 DNA has 45 bases and is translated from base 1. A distance of 18 bases separates the germline ends of V and J, which lose 6 bases and 7 bases respectively. Taken from the germline V gene, the CDR1 and CDR2 loops are MNHEY and SVGAGI. The data were taken from a study of identifying expanded T cells in peripheral blood (dated by TCRdb to the late 2010s). For the study in its entirety: Separate aliquots of the same genomic DNA pool were sequenced to produce technical replicates, and four replicates were compared in pairs. The research as a whole found: Across all healthy-donor time intervals, the beta-binomial model significantly cut both the number of clones called differentially abundant and the false-positive rate. It was expected by the authors that biological variance in healthy repertoires might increase further over much longer intervals, such as months to years. In all healthy donors, the variance in clone template counts between samples taken roughly two weeks apart rose significantly as total template count increased. About 1.1 differentially abundant clones were flagged by the binomial model between technical replicates, whereas about 17 and 20 were flagged over approximately two weeks and four weeks, respectively.

During the collection period, no infections or other immune events were recorded for the healthy donors. Healthy-donor blood repertoires served as a training cohort to calibrate time-dependent variance in a beta-binomial model of T-cell clone differential abundance. The training cohort included about ten healthy donors, of whom 3 were female and 7 were male. On average the donors were approximately 43 years old, and their ages spanned roughly 29 to 64 years. Whole blood was collected from each healthy donor at three time points spaced approximately 13 days apart and obtained from a commercial supplier. Genomic DNA was extracted from unsorted whole blood for immunosequencing.

The rearranged segments are TRBV6-5 and TRBJ1-4; the D gene is perhaps TRBD1, on 6 matching bases. Sequencing was performed on blood. The sequence came from a person aged 18 to 75 in good health. CDR3 protein: CASRGEPGAPEKLFF. The base sequence is TGTGCCAGCAGGGGAGAGCCAGGGGCTCCTGAAAAACTGTTTTTT.